The 24 T cell receptor beta chains in this list originate from one sample, sequenced in a study of shared clonotypes between healthy human individuals. Sequenced by immunoSEQ multiplex PCR; TCRdb stores in-frame clones only, minus some. There are roughly 500,000 clones in the sample; 90% to 97% occur only once, and under 0.065% lies in the top ten. Source material: naive CD4+ T cells sorted from blood. Subset reported: CD45RA+ positively selected. These receptor sequences come from a woman aged 30 to 39 in good health.

The genes are TRBV4-1 and TRBJ1-4; weak D call: TRBD1 (6 bases). The CDR3 extends over 15 amino acids. With 6 bases removed from V and 1 base from J, the gap between germline ends came to 12 bases. CDR1 is MGHRA, CDR2 YSYEKL, per germline. The CDR3 bases are TGCGCCAGCAGTCCAACAGGGCTAACTAATGAAAAACTGTTTTTT. As protein: CASSPTGLTNEKLFF.

The chain combines TRBV18 with TRBJ2-7, with D unresolved. The CDR3 is made up of 15 amino acids. The germline V gene encodes CDR1 KGHSH and CDR2 LQKENI. The ends were cut back, 0 bases at V and 1 base at J, with 10 bases in the middle. DNA for the CDR3: TGTGCCAGCTCACCACCAAGTGGCGTTTCCTACGAGCAGTACTTC. It translates to CASSPPSGVSYEQYF.

V is TRBV18 and J is TRBJ2-5; 7 positions match TRBD2. Germline V lookup: CDR1 KGHSH, CDR2 LQKENI. The V gene end was trimmed by 4 bases and the J gene end by 2 bases; junction bases not matched to a gene: 4. The CDR3 extends over 14 amino acids. The CDR3 loop reads CASSLPGRQETQYF. The CDR3 region has the DNA TGTGCCAGCTCACTCCCCGGGAGGCAAGAGACCCAGTACTTC.

J is TRBJ2-7 and V is TRBV27, with 10 bases matching TRBD2. This CDR3 is built from 15 residues. V was pared by 0 bases and J by 8 bases, with 7 bases of the junction left unmatched. Germline CDR1 and CDR2: MNHEY and SMNVEV (reference sequence). The CDR3 nucleotides read TGTGCCAGCAGTTTATCCCTAGCGGGAGACACCCAGCAGTACTTC. The encoded protein is CASSLSLAGDTQQYF.

CDR3 sequence reads: CASSLDRDTEAFF. The CDR3 bases are TGTGCCAGCAGTCTTGACAGGGACACTGAAGCTTTCTTT. The chain recombines TRBV28 with TRBJ1-1; 7 nucleotides align to TRBD1. CDR3 size: 13 residues. Looked up from germline, CDR1 is MDHEN and CDR2 is SYDVKM. Trimming cost V 5 bases and J 3 bases; bases outside gene matches: 3.

V and J are TRBV28 and TRBJ2-6; D unclear. V shed 6 bases and J shed 0 bases, with 9 bases lying between them. CDR1 and CDR2 (germline): MDHEN, SYDVKM. The length of the CDR3 is 15 residues. This CDR3 is CASSKTVSGANVLTF. In DNA form, the CDR3 reads TGTGCCAGCAGCAAAACAGTCTCTGGGGCCAACGTCCTGACTTTC.

V and J are TRBV11-2 and TRBJ2-1, with 8 bases identical to TRBD2. J was trimmed by 2 bases and V by 7 bases; bases with no gene match: 4. CDR1 is SGHAT, CDR2 FQNNGV, per germline. The CDR3 runs 14 residues. CDR3 bases: TGTGCCAGCACAAAAGCGGGAGCCTACAATGAGCAGTTCTTC. Translation: CASTKAGAYNEQFF.

The chain uses TRBV2 and TRBJ2-5, with D uncertain. The CDR3 runs 12 residues. The V and J ends lost 4 bases and 7 bases respectively, with 10 bases between them. Germline V lookup: CDR1 SNHLY, CDR2 FYNNEI. CDR3 nucleotide sequence: TGTGCCAGCAGTGTAGGATCCGGGACCCAGTACTTC. Translating gives CASSVGSGTQYF.

The chain couples TRBV7-9 to TRBJ2-7; 8 positions agree with TRBD2. The J segment lost 1 base and the V segment lost 5 bases, leaving 13 bases of the junction unmatched. Germline CDR1 SEHNR, CDR2 FQNEAQ (reference sequence). The CDR3 has 17 amino acids. This chain's CDR3 is CASSPRVSSGLSYEQYF. The CDR3 DNA follows: TGTGCCAGCAGCCCGCGGGTATCTAGCGGGTTATCCTACGAGCAGTACTTC.

The chain has TRBV9 and TRBJ2-3, with a tentative D call TRBD1 (6 bases). Trimming took 3 bases from V and 4 from J, leaving 12 bases between them. Germline-derived CDR1 and CDR2 are SGDLS and YYNGEE. This CDR3 has 14 amino acids. CDR3 DNA: TGTGCCAGCAGCGGAGTGGGGGCGTCAGATACGCAGTATTTT. Amino acid sequence: CASSGVGASDTQYF.

The chain couples TRBV7-9 to TRBJ2-5; 8 nucleotides match TRBD2. The CDR3 runs to 16 residues. V lost 6 bases and J lost 5; bases outside the gene matches: 14. Per germline, CDR1 SEHNR and CDR2 FQNEAQ (reference sequence). The CDR3 DNA reads as TGTGCCAGCAGTCGGGAGGGGCCCAGGGAGGGGGAGACCCAGTACTTC. It specifies CASSREGPREGETQYF.

This chain uses TRBV5-1 with TRBJ1-3, with a weak D call TRBD1 (5 bases). The CDR3 loop spans 15 amino acids. CDR1 and CDR2 from the germline V gene are SGHRS and YFSETQ. Between the trimmed V and J ends, which lost 4 bases and 6 bases, there was a span of 17 bases. CDR3 region: CASSRTHGEANTIYF. The DNA of the CDR3 is TGCGCCAGCAGCAGGACACACGGTGAGGCAAACACCATATATTTT.

The chain carries TRBV5-4 and TRBJ2-3, with 9 bases fitting TRBD2. This CDR3 spans 15 amino acids. From germline, CDR1 is SGHNT and CDR2 YYREEE (reference sequence). The trim removed 7 bases at V and 1 base at J, leaving 7 bases unmatched. CDR3 DNA sequence: TGTGCCAGCCACAGCGGGAGGACAGGCACAGATACGCAGTATTTT. Protein product: CASHSGRTGTDTQYF.

The V call is TRBV19, the J call TRBJ2-1, with a possible D match to TRBD2 (5 bases). This CDR3 spans 14 amino acids. Trimming removed 7 bases at V and 0 bases at J, with 10 bases between. CDR1 and CDR2 (germline): LNHDA, SQIVND (reference sequence). CDR3 sequence: CASTRGSSYNEQFF. For the CDR3, the DNA is TGTGCCAGTACCCGGGGAAGCTCCTACAATGAGCAGTTCTTC. Variable domain in full (rest from reference TRBV19 and TRBJ2-1): DGGITQSPKYLFRKEGQNVTLSCEQNLNHDAMYWYRQDPGQGLRLIYYSQIVNDFQKGDIAEGYSVSREKKESFPLTVTSAQKNPTAFYLCASTRGSSYNEQFFGPGTRLTVL.

This clone was counted once. This sequence joins TRBV18 and TRBJ1-6, with D tentatively TRBD1 (5 bases). CDR3 length: 14 amino acids. CDR1 and CDR2 from the germline V gene are KGHSH and LQKENI. V was shortened by 4 bases and J by 11 bases, with 15 bases between the two germline ends. The CDR3: CASSLGTENTPLHF. The CDR3 nucleotides are TGTGCCAGCTCACTCGGGACTGAAAATACACCCCTCCACTTT.

This chain's CDR3 is CASSQVLAGVAYEQYF. The CDR3 nucleotides read TGCGCCAGCAGCCAAGTACTAGCGGGAGTTGCGTACGAGCAGTACTTC. The J gene is TRBJ2-7, the V gene TRBV4-1, with 11 bases lining up with TRBD2. Germline lookup yields CDR1 MGHRA and CDR2 YSYEKL. V trimming: 1 base; J trimming: 4 bases; junction bases outside the gene matches: 6. This CDR3 spans 16 amino acids.

This chain connects TRBV10-3 to TRBJ2-7; possible D gene TRBD1, 6 bases. Trimming shortened V by 5 bases and J by 5 bases, and 13 bases separated the two germline ends. Germline V gene data show CDR1 as ENHRY and CDR2 as SYGVKD. The CDR3 length is 13 residues. CDR3 nucleotide sequence: TGTGCCATCAGTTGGACAGATGGAAACGAGCAGTACTTC. Translation gives CAISWTDGNEQYF.

This clone was seen once. The gene calls are TRBV29-1 and TRBJ2-1; the match to TRBD2 covers 8 bases. V dropped 5 bases and J dropped 5; count of bases not matched to a gene: 5. Germline V lookup: CDR1 SQVTM, CDR2 ANQGSEA. CDR3 length: 13 residues. CDR3 nucleotides: TGCAGCGTTTACGGGAGGGGAGACAATGAGCAGTTCTTC. It codes for CSVYGRGDNEQFF.

The chain joins TRBV7-2 to TRBJ1-2; D is ambiguous. Trimming cost V 2 bases and J 8 bases, with 15 bases left between them. CDR1 is SGHTA, CDR2 FQGNSA, per germline. This CDR3 is 14 amino acids long. CDR3 in DNA: TGTGCCAGCAGCTTACGGCCGGATGTGAGGGGCTACACCTTC. Translated: CASSLRPDVRGYTF.

This clone was counted once. The genes are TRBV5-6 and TRBJ1-1, with D tentatively TRBD1 (5 bases). Trimming took 2 bases from V and 0 from J, leaving 23 bases between them. Germline V CDR1 and CDR2: SGHDT, YYEEEE. This CDR3 is 19 amino acids long. Here the CDR3 DNA reads TGTGCCAGCAGCTTAGGGGCTCTTGGGCGTATCCTCATGAACACTGAAGCTTTCTTT. Translated, it gives CASSLGALGRILMNTEAFF.

This chain connects TRBV29-1 to TRBJ2-1; 10 bases are shared with TRBD2. Germline CDR1 reads SQVTM; CDR2 reads ANQGSEA. This CDR3 spans 16 amino acids. After removal of 1 base from V and 6 bases from J, the junction contained 9 bases not matched to a gene. CDR3 loop: CSVEGWTSGTFNEQFF. In DNA, the CDR3 is TGCAGCGTTGAAGGGTGGACTAGCGGAACCTTCAATGAGCAGTTCTTC.

The rearrangement links TRBV4-1 to TRBJ2-7, with D possibly matching TRBD1 (6 bases). Looked up from germline, CDR1 is MGHRA and CDR2 is YSYEKL. Trimming took 0 bases from V and 7 from J, leaving 16 bases between them. This CDR3 is 15 amino acids long. The CDR3 loop reads CASSQEPSRDMEQYF. DNA of the CDR3: TGCGCCAGCAGCCAAGAACCGTCCCGGGACATGGAGCAGTACTTC.

This clone has just one count. The chain recombines TRBV18 with TRBJ2-5; no definite D call. The last part of the DNA fits TRBJ2-7 better; the J call may be wrong. CDR3 size: 12 residues. Germline V gene sequence: CDR1 KGHSH, CDR2 LQKENI. CDR3 protein: CASSPEVGEQYF. For the CDR3, the DNA is TGTGCCAGCTCACCAGAGGTAGGCGAGCAGTACTTC.

The J gene is TRBJ1-1, the V gene TRBV18; D is unclear. The CDR3 runs to 13 residues. V was clipped by 4 bases and J by 7 bases, with 13 bases between them. The germline CDR1 and CDR2 sequences are KGHSH and LQKENI. Here the CDR3 DNA reads TGTGCCAGCTCACAAGAACCATTGGGTGAAGCTTTCTTT. Translation: CASSQEPLGEAFF.